This T cell receptor (beta chain) was sequenced in a study of T cells in Graves' hyperthyroidism and ophthalmopathy. Study context: Pretreatment peripheral blood was obtained at initial diagnosis.

RNA transcripts served as the template for amplifying TCR beta CDR3 regions. During a first-round RT-PCR of the TCR CDR3, the HTBI primer set was used. TCRdb fed the multiplex PCR reads into MiXCR, producing one record per CDR3 protein. The table has hundreds of thousands of distinct CDR3 sequences, roughly 40% seen once. Per germline, CDR1 SNHLY and CDR2 FYNNEI. The junction had 5 bases not matched to a gene; V was cut back by 1 base and J by 4 bases. The CDR3 runs 15 residues. This clonotype was counted many times. The chain uses TRBV2 and TRBJ1-2; TRBD1 agrees at 8 bases. The specimen was blood. The TCR was taken from a man aged 18-30 years with Graves' hyperthyroidism. In DNA, the CDR3 is TGTGCCAGCAGTGAAGAGGGACAGGCGATCTATGGCTACACCTTC. Its translation is CASSEEGQAIYGYTF.